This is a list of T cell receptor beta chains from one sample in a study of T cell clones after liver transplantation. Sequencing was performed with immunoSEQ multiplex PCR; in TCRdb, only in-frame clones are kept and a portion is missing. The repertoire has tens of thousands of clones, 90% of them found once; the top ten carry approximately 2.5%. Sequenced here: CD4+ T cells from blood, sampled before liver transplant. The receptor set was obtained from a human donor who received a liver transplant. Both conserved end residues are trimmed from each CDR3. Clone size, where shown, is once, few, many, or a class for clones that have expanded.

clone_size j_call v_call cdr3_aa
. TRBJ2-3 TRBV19 ASSTNIIGGARADTQY
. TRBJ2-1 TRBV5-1 ASSGSRTGYNEQF
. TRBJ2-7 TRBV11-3 ASSLGGGSYEQY
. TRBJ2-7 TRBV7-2 ASSRQGYEQY
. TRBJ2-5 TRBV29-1 SVDVPGGETQY
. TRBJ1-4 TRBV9 ASSVGLREKLF
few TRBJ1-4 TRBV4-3 ASSQVLGTKEKLF
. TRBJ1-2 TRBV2 ASSPGGSNYGYT
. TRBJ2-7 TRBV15 ATSRTGTQYEQY
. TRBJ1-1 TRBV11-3 ASSFRTGMNTEAF
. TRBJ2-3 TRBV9 ASSGGPRAGGTDTQY
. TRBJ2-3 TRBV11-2 ASSPRVAADTQY
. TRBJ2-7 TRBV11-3 ASSLGVTGSGEQY
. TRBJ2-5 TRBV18 ASSPRSPTRNREETQY
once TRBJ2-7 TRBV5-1 ASRQLGRYSYEQY
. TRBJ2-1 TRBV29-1 SARRPPMWQF
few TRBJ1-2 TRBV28 ASSLRGMDYGYT
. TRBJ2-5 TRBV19 ASSNSVDQETQY
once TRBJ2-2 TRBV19 ASSIRADTGELF